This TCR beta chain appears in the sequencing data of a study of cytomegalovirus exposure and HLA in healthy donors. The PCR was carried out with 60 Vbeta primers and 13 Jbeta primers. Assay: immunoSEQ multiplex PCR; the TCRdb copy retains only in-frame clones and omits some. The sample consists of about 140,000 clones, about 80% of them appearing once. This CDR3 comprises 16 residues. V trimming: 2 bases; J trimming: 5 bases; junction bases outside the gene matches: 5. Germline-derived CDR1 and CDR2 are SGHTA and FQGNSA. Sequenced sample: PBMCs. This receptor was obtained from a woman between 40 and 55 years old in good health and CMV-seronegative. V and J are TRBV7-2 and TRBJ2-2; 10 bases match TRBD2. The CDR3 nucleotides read TGTGCCAGCAGCTTAATACTAGCGGGAAATACCGGGGAGCTGTTTTTT. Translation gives CASSLILAGNTGELFF.